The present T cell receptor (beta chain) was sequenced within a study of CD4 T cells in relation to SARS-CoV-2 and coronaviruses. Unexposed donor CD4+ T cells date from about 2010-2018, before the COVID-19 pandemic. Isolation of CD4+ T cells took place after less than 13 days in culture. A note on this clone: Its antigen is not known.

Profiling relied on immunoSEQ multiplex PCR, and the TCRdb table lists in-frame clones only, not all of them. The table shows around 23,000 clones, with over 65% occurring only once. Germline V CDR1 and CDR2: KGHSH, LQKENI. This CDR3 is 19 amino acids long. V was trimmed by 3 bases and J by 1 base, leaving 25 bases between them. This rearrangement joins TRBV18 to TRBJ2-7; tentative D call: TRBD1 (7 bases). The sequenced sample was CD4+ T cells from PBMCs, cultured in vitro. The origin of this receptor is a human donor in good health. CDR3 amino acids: CASSPGGGSGQPFSYEQYF. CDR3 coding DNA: TGTGCCAGCTCACCCGGAGGGGGGTCGGGACAGCCTTTTTCCTACGAGCAGTACTTC.